These 3 T cell receptor beta chains share one sample of origin, sequenced in a study of T cell changes during pregnancy in multiple sclerosis. The method was immunoSEQ multiplex PCR; TCRdb's version includes in-frame clones alone and lacks a portion of them. Seen here are about 44,000 clones, around 90% observed once, and the top ten hold about 0.75%. This sample comprised CD4+ T cells from peripheral blood mononuclear cells, obtained before pregnancy. Source of these receptors: a female donor with multiple sclerosis, enrolled in a pregnancy study.

V and J are TRBV6-6 and TRBJ1-1, with D possibly being TRBD1 (6 bases). V shed 8 bases and J shed 5 bases, with 18 bases lying between them. The CDR3 has 14 amino acids. CDR1 MNHNY and CDR2 SVGAGI come from the germline V gene (reference sequence). CDR3 bases: TGTGCCAGCTGGGCAGGGGTTATTTGGACTGAAGCTTTCTTT. Translation gives CASWAGVIWTEAFF.

The V gene is TRBV6-1, the J gene TRBJ1-5, with 10 bases identical to TRBD1. The CDR3 spans 16 residues. V lost 3 bases and J lost 3; bases outside the gene matches: 5. Germline values: CDR1 MNHNS, CDR2 SASEGT. CDR3 protein: CASSDPGTGVNQPQHF. The CDR3 DNA reads as TGTGCCAGCAGTGACCCCGGGACAGGGGTCAATCAGCCCCAGCATTTT.

Of note for this clone: The same CDR3 can be traced to other DNA sequences in this sample. Here the CDR3 DNA reads TGTGCCTGGAGTGTGCAGGGCGGTCAGCCCCAGCATTTT. It yields the protein CAWSVQGGQPQHF. V is TRBV30 and J is TRBJ1-5; the D gene is possibly TRBD1 (5 bases). Germline V CDR1 and CDR2: GTSNPN, SVGIG (reference sequence). V was trimmed by 0 bases and J by 6 bases, leaving 9 bases between them. CDR3 length: 13 residues. Looking up the rest from reference TRBV30 and TRBJ1-5 gives the full variable domain: SQTIHQWPATLVQPVGSPLSLECTVEGTSNPNLYWYRQAAGRGLQLLFYSVGIGQISSEVPQNLSASRPQDRQFILSSKKLLLSDSGFYLCAWSVQGGQPQHFGDGTRLSIL.